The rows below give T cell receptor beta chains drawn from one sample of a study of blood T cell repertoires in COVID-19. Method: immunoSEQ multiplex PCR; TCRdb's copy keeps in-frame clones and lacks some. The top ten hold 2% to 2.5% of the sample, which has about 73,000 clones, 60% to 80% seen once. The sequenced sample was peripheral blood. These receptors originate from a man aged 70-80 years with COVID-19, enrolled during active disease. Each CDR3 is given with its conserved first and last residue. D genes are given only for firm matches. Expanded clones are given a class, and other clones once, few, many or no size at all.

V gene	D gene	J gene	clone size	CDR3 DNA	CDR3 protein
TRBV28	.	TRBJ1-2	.	TGTGCCAGCAGCCGGGGTAGGCGACAGGACTATGGCTACACCTTC	CASSRGRRQDYGYTF
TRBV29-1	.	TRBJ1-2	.	TGCAGCGTTGCCGGGGGAGGGGCGTATGGCTACACCTTC	CSVAGGGAYGYTF
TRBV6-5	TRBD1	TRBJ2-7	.	TGTGCCAGCAGACCGGGACAGATTATTACCTACGAGCAGTACTTC	CASRPGQIITYEQYF
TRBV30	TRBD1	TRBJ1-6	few	TGTGCCTGGACCTCATCCAGGGGGTTGAATTCACCCCTCCACTTT	CAWTSSRGLNSPLHF
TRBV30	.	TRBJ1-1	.	TGTGCCTCAGGCCAATCTGAAGCTTTCTTT	CASGQSEAFF
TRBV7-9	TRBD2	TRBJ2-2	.	TGTGCCAGCAGCTTAGGTAGCGGGTACACCGGGGAGCTGTTTTTT	CASSLGSGYTGELFF
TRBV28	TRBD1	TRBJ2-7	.	TGTGCCAGCAGTTTACCCCCCGGGACAGGGGCCCACGAGCAGTACTTC	CASSLPPGTGAHEQYF
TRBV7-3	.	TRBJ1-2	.	TGTGCCAGCAGCTTAACGGGCAGGGCGACCCAATCGGACTATGGCTACACCTTC	CASSLTGRATQSDYGYTF
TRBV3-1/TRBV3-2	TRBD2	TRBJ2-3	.	TGTGCCAGCAGCCAAGTTAGACTTCTAGCGGGAGGTTCACATACGCAGTATTTT	CASSQVRLLAGGSHTQYF
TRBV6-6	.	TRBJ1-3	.	TGTGCCAGCAGTTACGGCCTTAACTCTGGAAACACCATATATTTT	CASSYGLNSGNTIYF
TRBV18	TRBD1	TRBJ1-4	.	TGTGCCAGCTCACAGGGGACAGGGATAAATGAAAAACTGTTTTTT	CASSQGTGINEKLFF
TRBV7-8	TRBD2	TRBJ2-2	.	TGTGCCAGCAGCTTAGCGCGTAGCGGGAGAGGGCAAAGCACCGGGGAGCTGTTTTTT	CASSLARSGRGQSTGELFF
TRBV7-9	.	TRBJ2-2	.	TGTGCCAGCAGCTTAACGACACACAACACCGGGGAGCTGTTTTTT	CASSLTTHNTGELFF
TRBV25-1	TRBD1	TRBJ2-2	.	TGTGCCAGCAGTGAATCTCGGACAGGGGTGGGGGAGCTGTTTTTT	CASSESRTGVGELFF
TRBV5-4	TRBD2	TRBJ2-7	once	TGTGCCAGCAGCCGTCGACTAGCGGGAGGTAACGAGCAGTACTTC	CASSRRLAGGNEQYF
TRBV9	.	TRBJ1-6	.	TGTGCCAGCAGCGCGGTCAATTCACCCCTCCACTTT	CASSAVNSPLHF
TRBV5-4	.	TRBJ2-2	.	TGTGCCAGCAGGCGGACAGCTGCGAACACCGGGGAGCTGTTTTTT	CASRRTAANTGELFF
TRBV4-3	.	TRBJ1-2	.	TGCGCCAGCAGCCCCCTCTCTGTTACGGATGGCTACACCTTC	CASSPLSVTDGYTF